This is a list of T cell receptor beta chains from one sample in a study of OX40 agonist ivuxolimab in advanced cancers. The assay was immunoSEQ multiplex PCR, and TCRdb's table has in-frame clones only and misses some. The sample has about 80,000 clones; just over 85% are singletons. This sample comprised CD4+ or CD8+ T cells sorted from blood, obtained in a trial of the OX40 agonist ivuxolimab. The source of these receptors is an adult with an advanced solid tumor such as melanoma, head and neck, liver or kidney cancer. The CDR3 runs from the conserved cysteine through the conserved F or W. The D gene is left open where the match is weak. Size values are once, few and many counts, or a class for expanded clones, and some rows have none.

>TRBJ1-2|.|TRBV2|.
CASSVNSLGGGYTF
TGTGCCAGCAGTGTTAACAGTTTGGGTGGTGGCTACACCTTC
>TRBJ1-4|.|TRBV19|.
CASTRDFNEKLFF
TGTGCGAGTACGAGGGACTTTAATGAAAAACTGTTTTTT
>TRBJ2-4|.|TRBV6-5|.
CASSLLGSDGIQYF
TGTGCCAGCAGTCTCCTAGGAAGTGATGGCATTCAGTACTTC
>TRBJ2-5|TRBD1|TRBV13|.
CASSWDRQETQYF
TGTGCCAGCAGCTGGGACAGGCAAGAGACCCAGTACTTC
>TRBJ2-4|.|TRBV18|.
CASSPPGQGINIQYF
TGTGCCAGCTCACCACCGGGGCAGGGGATCAACATTCAGTACTTC
>TRBJ1-4|TRBD1|TRBV9|once
CASSVSGTGLEKLFF
TGTGCCAGCAGCGTATCCGGGACAGGGTTAGAAAAACTGTTTTTT
>TRBJ2-1|.|TRBV11-3|.
CASAEGVYNEQFF
TGTGCCAGCGCGGAGGGGGTCTACAATGAGCAGTTCTTC
>TRBJ1-1|.|TRBV19|.
CASKWQPIDTEAFF
TGTGCCAGTAAGTGGCAACCCATAGACACTGAAGCTTTCTTT
>TRBJ1-3|TRBD1|TRBV4-1|.
CASSLGQGDGNTIYF
TGCGCCAGCAGCCTCGGCCAGGGGGACGGAAACACCATATATTTT
>TRBJ2-7|TRBD1|TRBV18|.
CASSETGQAYEQYF
TGTGCCAGCTCAGAAACGGGACAGGCCTACGAGCAGTACTTC
>TRBJ2-7|TRBD2|TRBV5-1|.
CVSSLGRESSYEQYF
TGCGTCAGCAGCTTGGGGAGGGAAAGCTCCTACGAGCAGTACTTC
>TRBJ1-2|.|TRBV21-1|.
CASSFFLGDRGPVYGYTF
TGTGCCAGCAGCTTCTTTCTGGGGGACAGGGGACCTGTCTATGGCTACACCTTC
>TRBJ1-6|.|TRBV5-6|.
CASSLGGSDSPLHF
TGTGCCAGCAGCTTGGGGGGTTCGGATTCACCCCTCCACTTT
>TRBJ2-2|TRBD1|TRBV15|.
CATSGLDRDTGELFF
TGTGCCACCAGCGGTTTGGACAGGGACACCGGGGAGCTGTTTTTT
>TRBJ2-7|.|TRBV28|.
CASNLGTGREQYF
TGTGCCAGCAACCTGGGAACAGGGCGCGAGCAGTACTTC
>TRBJ1-5|.|TRBV28|.
CASTDSNQPQHF
TGTGCCAGCACAGATAGCAATCAGCCCCAGCATTTT
>TRBJ2-1|TRBD1|TRBV11-1|.
CASSTTGQGEFF
TGTGCCAGCAGCACCACTGGACAGGGTGAGTTCTTC
>TRBJ1-1|TRBD1|TRBV6-6|.
CASRLPPGGGDTEAFF
TGTGCCAGCAGACTACCCCCAGGGGGCGGGGACACTGAAGCTTTCTTT
>TRBJ1-2|.|TRBV4-1|.
CASSQGPAGGYGYTF
TGCGCCAGCAGCCAAGGCCCGGCGGGCGGCTATGGCTACACCTTC
>TRBJ1-2|.|TRBV28|.
CASRGENYGYTF
TGTGCCAGCCGGGGAGAAAACTATGGCTACACCTTC
>TRBJ2-2|.|TRBV5-1|.
CASRPEHGELFF
TGCGCCAGCAGACCTGAACACGGGGAGCTGTTTTTT
>TRBJ2-3|TRBD2|TRBV10-3|once
CAISLTAGTGTDTQYF
TGTGCCATCAGCTTGACAGCGGGGACGGGCACAGATACGCAGTATTTT
>TRBJ2-1|.|TRBV13|.
CASSQTNDRNYNEQFF
TGTGCCAGCAGCCAAACCAACGACAGGAATTACAATGAGCAGTTCTTC
>TRBJ1-5|.|TRBV4-1|.
CASSQDGGLSAPQHF
TGCGCCAGCAGCCAAGATGGGGGTCTCTCGGCGCCCCAGCATTTT
>TRBJ2-3|TRBD2|TRBV2|.
CASSPTPGLAGGLDTQYF
TGTGCCAGCAGTCCCACTCCCGGACTAGCGGGGGGGCTAGATACGCAGTATTTT
>TRBJ1-6|TRBD1|TRBV9|.
CASSAPRQGGSYNSPLHF
TGTGCCAGCAGCGCACCAAGACAGGGTGGTTCCTATAATTCACCCCTCCACTTT
>TRBJ1-2|.|TRBV5-1|.
CASTGAGAEGDYGYTF
TGCGCCAGCACCGGGGCAGGGGCAGAAGGAGACTATGGCTACACCTTC
>TRBJ2-1|.|TRBV27|.
CASSYFDRNEQFF
TGTGCCAGCAGTTACTTCGACCGCAATGAGCAGTTCTTC
>TRBJ1-2|.|TRBV19|.
CASSIGALGYALGHEDYGYTF
TGTGCCAGTAGTATAGGCGCCTTGGGGTACGCCTTGGGACATGAGGACTATGGCTACACCTTC
>TRBJ2-3|TRBD2|TRBV6-5|.
CASSPVRGVIDTQYF
TGTGCCAGCAGTCCCGTGCGGGGGGTGATAGATACGCAGTATTTT
>TRBJ2-6|.|TRBV2|.
CASNFAGLNSGANVLTF
TGTGCCAGCAATTTTGCGGGGCTGAACTCTGGGGCCAACGTCCTGACTTTC
>TRBJ2-7|.|TRBV28|.
CASSSGTVPYEQYF
TGTGCCAGCAGTTCCGGGACGGTCCCCTACGAGCAGTACTTC
>TRBJ2-3|TRBD2|TRBV7-2|few
CASSLVWASGGLDTDTQYF
TGTGCCAGCAGCTTAGTGTGGGCTAGCGGGGGACTCGACACAGATACGCAGTATTTT
>TRBJ2-3|.|TRBV5-1|.
CASSLYPGVDTQYF
TGCGCCAGCAGCTTGTACCCGGGGGTGGATACGCAGTATTTT
>TRBJ2-3|.|TRBV6-1|.
CASRNSGGTDTQYF
TGTGCCAGCAGAAATAGCGGTGGCACAGATACGCAGTATTTT
>TRBJ1-1|.|TRBV27|.
CASSLSVRPNTEAFF
TGTGCCAGCAGTTTGTCAGTACGGCCGAACACTGAAGCTTTCTTT
>TRBJ2-5|.|TRBV28|.
CASSFGVAQYF
TGTGCCAGCAGTTTCGGTGTAGCCCAGTACTTC
>TRBJ2-7|.|TRBV6-6|.
CASSPGSSYEQYF
TGTGCCAGCAGTCCGGGAAGCTCCTACGAGCAGTACTTC
>TRBJ2-3|.|TRBV29-1|.
CSLGLGGEDTQYF
TGCAGCTTGGGGCTTGGAGGGGAAGATACGCAGTATTTT
>TRBJ2-5|TRBD2|TRBV5-4|once
CASSLNSGETQYF
TGTGCCAGCAGCTTGAATAGCGGGGAGACCCAGTACTTC
>TRBJ2-2|.|TRBV19|.
CASSKTTGSNTGELFF
TGTGCCAGTAGTAAGACTACAGGGTCGAACACCGGGGAGCTGTTTTTT
>TRBJ1-5|.|TRBV29-1|.
CSVAGVTGVQGGANQPQHF
TGCAGCGTTGCGGGGGTCACGGGGGTACAGGGAGGGGCGAATCAGCCCCAGCATTTT
>TRBJ1-2|TRBD1|TRBV4-2|.
CASSLETGGSYGYTF
TGTGCCAGCAGCCTTGAAACAGGGGGCAGCTATGGCTACACCTTC
>TRBJ2-5|.|TRBV28|once
CASRVGGQETQYF
TGTGCCAGCAGAGTCGGAGGGCAAGAGACCCAGTACTTC
>TRBJ2-2|.|TRBV27|.
CASGGPNTGELFF
TGTGCCAGCGGGGGGCCAAACACCGGGGAGCTGTTTTTT
>TRBJ1-2|TRBD1|TRBV28|.
CASSLYTGGDGYTF
TGTGCCAGCAGTTTATATACAGGGGGGGATGGCTACACCTTC